This TCR beta chain was retrieved from a study of Graves' ophthalmopathy and Graves' hyperthyroidism (dated by TCRdb to the late 2010s). Regarding the study in general: Peripheral blood was collected at initial diagnosis, before any treatment. The study used TCR beta repertoire signatures to distinguish Graves' ophthalmopathy from Graves' hyperthyroidism and to predict progression to ophthalmopathy. In total, approximately 130 blood samples were TCR-sequenced: 40 to 45 ophthalmopathy, over 70 hyperthyroidism and approximately 17 hyperthyroidism-to-ophthalmopathy patients. A discovery set of 90 to 100 patients (roughly 43 ophthalmopathy, 60 or so stable hyperthyroidism) was enrolled to explore V-J signatures distinguishing ophthalmopathy from hyperthyroidism. For independent validation, a separate cohort was made up of around 19 hyperthyroidism patients plus 17 patients who later progressed from hyperthyroidism to ophthalmopathy. In about six hyperthyroidism patients, the T-cell repertoires found in thyroid tissue were compared with those found in blood. Following sampling, methimazole starting at 30 mg daily was administered to hyperthyroidism patients, and high-dose intravenous methylprednisolone was administered to ophthalmopathy patients.

Stable hyperthyroidism was defined as no progression to ophthalmopathy within 18 months of follow-up. Patients with hyperthyroidism were aged 18 to 65 years, had been newly diagnosed, and had a disease duration of less than 2 months. Patients were excluded if they had other autoimmune diseases, uncontrolled infections, pregnancy or lactation. Diagnosis relied on clinical symptoms, serum thyroxine, TRAb, thyroid ultrasound and orbital computed tomography. PBMCs were isolated from about 10 ml of fresh peripheral blood by Ficoll-Paque density gradient centrifugation. Trizol reagent was used to extract the total RNA, and its quality was then checked on an Agilent 2100 Bioanalyzer. For repertoire sequencing, TCR beta CDR3 regions were amplified from RNA transcripts. The first round of RT-PCR was done with HTBI primers and the Qiagen OneStep RT-PCR kit, and was followed by a second round of multiplex PCR, then size selection and purification. Sequencing of the libraries was carried out on an Illumina HiSeq2000 in paired-end mode with 100 bp reads. For the original study's pipeline: SOAPnuke was used to process the reads, removing any read that contained adapters or uncalled bases, had a mean Phred below 15, or lacked an exact match to the constant primer or identifier. High-quality paired reads were merged with COPE v1.2.5. Each unique nucleotide sequence was defined as a clonotype, and clonotypes were aligned to IMGT TRB V, D and J references with MiTCR v1.1. The analysis was limited to V-J combinations with a frequency above 0.0001, which together covered 98% to 99.2% of repertoires. For each V-J combination, a TCR clonal expansion and chaos score was defined as F50 clonal expansion divided by the chaos observed in the TCRdist matrix. Welch's t-statistics and random forest were used to reduce the features to some 13 V-J combinations, which were then used as input to a naive Bayes classifier. Thyroid-blood repertoire similarity was quantified with the Morisita-Horn index. The raw public data were reprocessed by TCRdb itself: fastp quality trimming at Q25, MiXCR clonotype calling, in-frame beta chains only. Merged by CDR3 protein, the rows form single entries marked with the most common genes and DNA. The V and J calls, along with clone size, are taken from TCRdb and not from the paper's own processing. The sample has some 360,000 distinct CDR3 sequences on record, 15% to 20% of them singletons. The ten largest clones represent approximately 2.4% of the sample.

This clonotype came up many times. There is no known antigen for this receptor. The input lacks base qualities; no much larger clone sits a single base away. What the research found in general, with its limitations: Sample size was not predetermined statistically, and investigators were not blinded to group allocation. Most expanded thyroid clonotypes with a frequency above 0.001 also appeared in blood, which suggests that blood repertoires may reflect the immune response in the thyroid. In validation, the model predicted ophthalmopathy progression with 55% to 71% sensitivity and roughly 78% specificity; fewer than 15 predicted patients were CT-confirmed with GO in a median of 6.5 months. Ophthalmopathy was separated from stable hyperthyroidism by the 13-signature model with 85% to 90% sensitivity and around 81% specificity in cross-validation and with 80%/75% in the test set.

Taken from the germline V gene, the CDR1 and CDR2 loops are MNHEY and SVGAGI. Inclusive of the bounding cysteine and phenylalanine, the CDR3 is 12 residues long. This entry keeps only the CDR3 DNA: 36 bases, framed from base 1. Relative to germline, V is missing 6 bases and J is missing 2 bases, with 0 bases of the junction outside any gene match. The sequence was collected from an adult woman with stable Graves' hyperthyroidism. The rearranged segments are TRBV6-5 and TRBJ2-7, with 8 bases aligning to TRBD1. Sequenced: peripheral blood. The CDR3 region: CASRTGAYEQYF. The nucleotide sequence is given as TGTGCCAGCAGGACAGGGGCCTACGAGCAGTACTTC.